This is a list of T cell receptor beta chains from one sample in a study of cytomegalovirus exposure and HLA in healthy donors. Libraries were prepared by immunoSEQ multiplex PCR; TCRdb keeps only in-frame clonotypes and omits some of them. The sample has tens of thousands of clones; 89% are singletons. Sequenced sample: PBMCs. The source of these receptors is a man between 25 and 39 years old in good health and CMV-seropositive. Both conserved end residues are part of each CDR3. The order of the fields is CDR3 protein, clone size, V gene, J gene. The listing skips clone size in some rows; elsewhere it reads once, few, many or a size class.

cdr3_aa: CASSDPKVLTGGGTDTQYF
clone_size: -
v_call: TRBV2
j_call: TRBJ2-3

cdr3_aa: CASSSSATSGISNEQFF
clone_size: -
v_call: TRBV28
j_call: TRBJ2-1

cdr3_aa: CASTFSPGLAGGEQYF
clone_size: -
v_call: TRBV19
j_call: TRBJ2-7

cdr3_aa: CASSYSDRGIYEQYF
clone_size: -
v_call: TRBV6-5
j_call: TRBJ2-7

cdr3_aa: CASSLASIPGDEQYF
clone_size: -
v_call: TRBV5-1
j_call: TRBJ2-7

cdr3_aa: CAWSRKLGSRNYNEQFF
clone_size: -
v_call: TRBV30
j_call: TRBJ2-1

cdr3_aa: CASSSGGETQYF
clone_size: -
v_call: TRBV18
j_call: TRBJ2-5

cdr3_aa: CASTPDRANTEAFF
clone_size: -
v_call: TRBV19
j_call: TRBJ1-1

cdr3_aa: CASSVASDSSYEQYF
clone_size: -
v_call: TRBV2
j_call: TRBJ2-7

cdr3_aa: CASRGTGLGEKLFF
clone_size: -
v_call: TRBV28
j_call: TRBJ1-4

cdr3_aa: CASSLAPGNEQFF
clone_size: -
v_call: TRBV18
j_call: TRBJ2-1

cdr3_aa: CSVAGYTDTQYF
clone_size: -
v_call: TRBV29-1
j_call: TRBJ2-3

cdr3_aa: CASSLYGTANQPQHF
clone_size: -
v_call: TRBV28
j_call: TRBJ1-5

cdr3_aa: CASSRGTGGSGNTIYF
clone_size: -
v_call: TRBV5-4
j_call: TRBJ1-3

cdr3_aa: CASRRTGGAVEAFF
clone_size: -
v_call: TRBV7-2
j_call: TRBJ1-1

cdr3_aa: CASSADRRLWYF
clone_size: once
v_call: TRBV18
j_call: TRBJ2-7

cdr3_aa: CSVELTAKEQYF
clone_size: -
v_call: TRBV29-1
j_call: TRBJ2-7

cdr3_aa: CASSVATKRDSSYEQYF
clone_size: -
v_call: TRBV28
j_call: TRBJ2-7

cdr3_aa: CAWSLGTAYGYTF
clone_size: once
v_call: TRBV30
j_call: TRBJ1-2

cdr3_aa: CASSPRTGGLTGELFF
clone_size: -
v_call: TRBV18
j_call: TRBJ2-2

cdr3_aa: CSVRTGGNEQFF
clone_size: -
v_call: TRBV29-1
j_call: TRBJ2-1

cdr3_aa: CANEGVSQETQYF
clone_size: few
v_call: TRBV2
j_call: TRBJ2-5

cdr3_aa: CASSGHSPNYGYTF
clone_size: -
v_call: TRBV28
j_call: TRBJ1-2

cdr3_aa: CASSLHLLVGLAGGPGTDTQYF
clone_size: -
v_call: TRBV9
j_call: TRBJ2-3

cdr3_aa: CASSPMSMNTEAFF
clone_size: -
v_call: TRBV11-3
j_call: TRBJ1-1

cdr3_aa: CASSPRTGGNTGELFF
clone_size: -
v_call: TRBV7-3
j_call: TRBJ2-2

cdr3_aa: CATLHGTSFYEQYF
clone_size: -
v_call: TRBV28
j_call: TRBJ2-7